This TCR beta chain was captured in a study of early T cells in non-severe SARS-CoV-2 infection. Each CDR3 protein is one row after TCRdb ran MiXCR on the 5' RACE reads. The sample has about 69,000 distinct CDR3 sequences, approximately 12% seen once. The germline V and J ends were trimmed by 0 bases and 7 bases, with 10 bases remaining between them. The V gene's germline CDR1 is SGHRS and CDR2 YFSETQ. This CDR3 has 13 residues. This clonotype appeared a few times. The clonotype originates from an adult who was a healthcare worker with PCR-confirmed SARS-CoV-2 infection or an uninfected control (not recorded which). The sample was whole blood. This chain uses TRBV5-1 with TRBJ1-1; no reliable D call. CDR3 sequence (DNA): TGCGCCAGCAGCTTGGGCACAGTAAATGAAGCTTTCTTT. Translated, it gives CASSLGTVNEAFF.